This T cell receptor beta chain came from a study of shared T cell receptors in the human thymus. V lost 5 bases to trimming and J lost 1 base; unmatched junction nucleotides: 1. CDR1 and CDR2 from the germline V gene are SNHLY and FYNNEI. The CDR3 loop spans 13 amino acids. Sequenced by immunoSEQ multiplex PCR; TCRdb stores in-frame clones only, minus some. The data show roughly 710,000 clones, 80% to 90% seen once. This clone was found once. These data were likewise used in another study, on human thymus T cells. That work states: Healthy Finnish infants undergoing corrective surgery for congenital heart defects provided the donor material. The thymus tissue came from resections taken during corrective heart surgery. Biased V and J segment usage appeared in thymus and peripheral blood. There were highly overlapping thymic repertoires among unrelated individuals, as related research reported.

The origin of this receptor is a girl under three years old with a congenital heart defect. V gene TRBV2 combines with J gene TRBJ2-5; 7 bases map to TRBD1. Material for sequencing was thymocytes. The chain's CDR3 is CASSTGAQETQYF. The CDR3 DNA reads TGTGCCAGCAGTACAGGGGCCCAAGAGACCCAGTACTTC. The whole variable domain, filled in from reference TRBV2 and TRBJ2-5, reads EPEVTQTPSHQVTQMGQEVILRCVPISNHLYFYWYRQILGQKVEFLVSFYNNEISEKSEIFDDQFSVERPDGSNFTLKIRSTKLEDSAMYFCASSTGAQETQYFGPGTRLLVL.